These 17 T cell receptor beta chains were all obtained from the same sample, sequenced in a study of blood T cell repertoires in COVID-19. Assay used: immunoSEQ multiplex PCR; TCRdb lists only in-frame clones, some missing. The data contain hundreds of thousands of clones, about 85% of them seen just once; the ten biggest clones take up about 2%. Sequencing was done on a sample of peripheral blood. All receptors derive from a man younger than 35 with active or convalescent COVID-19.

The chain employs TRBV24-1 and TRBJ2-1; perhaps TRBD2 as D (5 bases). The V gene lost 7 bases and the J gene lost 1 base, with 7 bases spanning the gap. CDR3 length: 13 amino acids. CDR1 and CDR2 from the germline V gene are KGHDR and SFDVKD. The CDR3 here is CATSEGSYNEQFF. In DNA form, the CDR3 reads TGTGCCACCAGCGAGGGATCCTACAATGAGCAGTTCTTC.

This chain joins TRBV10-3 and TRBJ2-1; D might be TRBD1 (5 bases). Trimming left V 1 base short and J 12 bases short, with 16 bases between. Germline V CDR1 and CDR2: ENHRY, SYGVKD. CDR3 size: 14 residues. The CDR3, as DNA: TGTGCCATCAGTGAGTTTTCAGGGTCCCCCATGCAGTTCTTC. It yields the protein CAISEFSGSPMQFF.

This sequence joins TRBV10-2 and TRBJ2-2, with TRBD1 matching over 12 bases. CDR3 size: 15 residues. Trimming removed 6 bases from V and 3 bases from J; junction bases left unmatched: 2. Germline assignment: CDR1 WSHSY and CDR2 SAAADI. The chain's CDR3 is CASRWDRGHTGELFF. The CDR3 DNA is TGCGCCAGCAGATGGGACAGGGGGCACACCGGGGAGCTGTTTTTT.

This sequence joins TRBV11-3 and TRBJ2-7; D may be TRBD1 (6 bases). Germline CDR1 and CDR2: SGHNT and YENEEA. This CDR3 has 13 residues. The V gene lost 4 bases and the J gene lost 6 bases, with 13 bases spanning the gap. This CDR3 reads CASSYRDLGEQYF. CDR3 sequence (DNA): TGTGCCAGCAGCTACAGGGATTTGGGCGAGCAGTACTTC. The full variable domain, completed using reference TRBV11-3 and TRBJ2-7, is EAGVVQSPRYKIIEKKQPVAFWCNPISGHNTLYWYLQNLGQGPELLIRYENEEAVDDSQLPKDRFSAERLKGVDSTLKIQPAELGDSAVYLCASSYRDLGEQYFGPGTRLTVT.

On this clone: The same CDR3 can be traced to other DNA sequences in this sample. The V call is TRBV18, the J call TRBJ2-5; D not certain. The CDR3 has 14 amino acids. Germline V lookup: CDR1 KGHSH, CDR2 LQKENI. V dropped 0 bases and J dropped 2 bases, with 7 bases sitting between them. The CDR3 loop reads CASSPPGQQETQYF. Here the CDR3 DNA reads TGTGCCAGCTCACCACCGGGCCAACAAGAGACCCAGTACTTC.

This chain connects TRBV5-8 to TRBJ1-1, with 7 nucleotides matching TRBD1. V was clipped by 4 bases and J by 5 bases; unmatched bases: 5. This CDR3 contains 13 residues. Germline V gene sequence: CDR1 SGHTS, CDR2 YDEGEE. This chain's CDR3 is CASSNYRGTEAFF. The CDR3 DNA reads as TGTGCCAGCAGCAACTACAGGGGAACTGAAGCTTTCTTT.

The V call is TRBV28, the J call TRBJ2-5, with a weak D call TRBD1 (5 bases). CDR1 MDHEN and CDR2 SYDVKM come from the germline V gene. With 3 bases removed from V and 5 bases from J, the gap between germline ends came to 10 bases. This CDR3 has 13 residues. CDR3 coding DNA: TGTGCCAGCAGTTTTAGGGGCCGGGAGACCCAGTACTTC. Translated, it gives CASSFRGRETQYF.

The V gene is TRBV19, the J gene TRBJ1-5, with TRBD1 identical over 7 bases. CDR1 is LNHDA and CDR2 is SQIVND in the germline V gene (reference sequence). V was clipped by 5 bases and J by 9 bases; unmatched bases: 10. This CDR3 comprises 14 residues. CDR3 DNA: TGTGCCAGTAGTCCAGGGACAGCCACGCGGCCCCAGCATTTT. It translates to CASSPGTATRPQHF.

The chain is built from TRBV19 and TRBJ2-1, with 10 bases that match TRBD2. The CDR3 contains 15 residues. V trimming: 6 bases; J trimming: 1 base; junction bases outside the gene matches: 3. Germline V gene lookup returns CDR1 LNHDA and CDR2 SQIVND (reference sequence). DNA for the CDR3: TGTGCCAGTAGAATGACTAGCGGGTCCTACAATGAGCAGTTCTTC. It yields the protein CASRMTSGSYNEQFF.

The chain is built from TRBV28 and TRBJ2-6; D is ambiguous. The germline CDR1 and CDR2 sequences are MDHEN and SYDVKM. Trimming stripped 6 bases from V and 0 bases from J, with 6 bases between. This CDR3 is 14 amino acids long. The chain's CDR3 is CASSRYSGANVLTF. The CDR3 nucleotides are TGTGCCAGCAGCCGGTACTCTGGGGCCAACGTCCTGACTTTC.

The rearrangement joins TRBV15 to TRBJ2-5; 14 nucleotides line up with TRBD2. Germline V gene sequence: CDR1 LNHNV, CDR2 YYDKDF (reference sequence). With 0 bases clipped from V and 5 bases from J, the junction kept 8 bases outside the gene matches. The CDR3 totals 18 residues. The CDR3 loop reads CATSRDAGTSGSRETQYF. The CDR3 bases are TGTGCCACCAGCAGAGATGCCGGGACTAGCGGGAGTAGGGAGACCCAGTACTTC.

V gene TRBV9 combines with J gene TRBJ1-2, with 9 bases aligning to TRBD1. The junction had 7 bases not matched to a gene; V was cut back by 3 bases and J by 4 bases. The CDR3 contains 15 residues. CDR1 SGDLS and CDR2 YYNGEE come from the germline V gene. The CDR3 here is CASSATGGVGYGYTF. CDR3 sequence (DNA): TGTGCCAGCAGCGCCACAGGGGGCGTCGGCTATGGCTACACCTTC.

The chain is built from TRBV18 and TRBJ1-2; maybe TRBD1 (6 bases). The CDR3 has 16 residues. Germline V CDR1 and CDR2: KGHSH, LQKENI. Trimming removed 4 bases at V and 3 bases at J, with 18 bases between. The CDR3 region has the DNA TGTGCCAGCTCACTCATACCGGGACGGACAGACTATGGCTACACCTTC. Translated, it gives CASSLIPGRTDYGYTF.

The sample holds one count of this clone. The genes are TRBV29-1 and TRBJ2-7; D uncertain. V lost 5 bases and J lost 0, with 14 bases in between. This CDR3 is 14 amino acids long. CDR1 and CDR2 (germline): SQVTM, ANQGSEA. The DNA of the CDR3 is TGCAGCGTTATTGGGTTTAGGAGCTCCTACGAGCAGTACTTC. Residues: CSVIGFRSSYEQYF.

The chain carries TRBV6-6 and TRBJ2-3; 10 bases are a match to TRBD2. The CDR3 consists of 16 residues. V lost 8 bases and J lost 5; bases outside the gene matches: 13. Germline CDR1 is MNHNY and CDR2 is SVGAGI (reference sequence). The CDR3 bases are TGTGCCAGCCGTTTCTTTATCGGACTAGCGGAAGATACGCAGTATTTT. It translates to CASRFFIGLAEDTQYF.

In this sample, this clone turned up once. This chain links TRBV28 with TRBJ2-7, with 7 bases that match TRBD2. Germline trimming cut 6 bases from V and 1 base from J; bases unmatched to any gene: 6. The CDR3 spans 14 residues. Per the germline V gene, CDR1 is MDHEN and CDR2 is SYDVKM. DNA of the CDR3: TGTGCCAGCAGGGGGGGGTTCGAATCCTACGAGCAGTACTTC. Protein sequence: CASRGGFESYEQYF.

The chain uses TRBV5-1 and TRBJ2-2; 7 bases fit TRBD1. This CDR3 region has 15 residues. V dropped 4 bases and J dropped 2; count of bases not matched to a gene: 5. Germline lookup yields CDR1 SGHRS and CDR2 YFSETQ. The CDR3 region has the DNA TGCGCCAGCAGCGCCGGGACAGCTAACACCGGGGAGCTGTTTTTT. Amino acid sequence: CASSAGTANTGELFF.